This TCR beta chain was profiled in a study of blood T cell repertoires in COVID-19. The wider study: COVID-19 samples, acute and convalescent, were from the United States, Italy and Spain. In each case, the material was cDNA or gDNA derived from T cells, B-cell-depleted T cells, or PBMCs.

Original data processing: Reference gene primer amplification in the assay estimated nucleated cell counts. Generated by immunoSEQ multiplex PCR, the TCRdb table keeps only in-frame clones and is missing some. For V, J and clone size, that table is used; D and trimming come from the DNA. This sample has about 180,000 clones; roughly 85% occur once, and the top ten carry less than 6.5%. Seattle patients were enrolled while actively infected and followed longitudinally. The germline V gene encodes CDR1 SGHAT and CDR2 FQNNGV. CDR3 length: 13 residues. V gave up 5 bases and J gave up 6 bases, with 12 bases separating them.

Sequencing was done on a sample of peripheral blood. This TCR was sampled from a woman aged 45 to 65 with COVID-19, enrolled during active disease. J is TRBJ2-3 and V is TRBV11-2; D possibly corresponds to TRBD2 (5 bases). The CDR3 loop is CASSRGSWDTQYF. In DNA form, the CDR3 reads TGTGCCAGCAGCCGAGGGAGTTGGGATACGCAGTATTTT.